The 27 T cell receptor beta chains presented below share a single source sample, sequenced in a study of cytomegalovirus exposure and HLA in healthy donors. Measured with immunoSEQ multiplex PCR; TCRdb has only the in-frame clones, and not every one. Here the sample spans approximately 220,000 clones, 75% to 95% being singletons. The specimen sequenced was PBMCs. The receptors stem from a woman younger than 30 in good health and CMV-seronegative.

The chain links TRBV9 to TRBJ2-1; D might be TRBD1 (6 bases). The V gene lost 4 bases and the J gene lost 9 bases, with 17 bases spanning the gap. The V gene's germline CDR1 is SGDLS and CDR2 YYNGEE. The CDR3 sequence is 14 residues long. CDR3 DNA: TGTGCCAGCAGCCCCATACAGGGTTTCGGTGAGCAGTTCTTC. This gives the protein CASSPIQGFGEQFF.

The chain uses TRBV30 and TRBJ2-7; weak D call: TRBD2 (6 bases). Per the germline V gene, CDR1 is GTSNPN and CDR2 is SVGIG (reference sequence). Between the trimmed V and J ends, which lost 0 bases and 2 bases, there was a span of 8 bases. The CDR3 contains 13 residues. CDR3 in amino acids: CAWSVGGAYEQYF. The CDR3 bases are TGTGCCTGGAGTGTGGGAGGCGCCTACGAGCAGTACTTC.

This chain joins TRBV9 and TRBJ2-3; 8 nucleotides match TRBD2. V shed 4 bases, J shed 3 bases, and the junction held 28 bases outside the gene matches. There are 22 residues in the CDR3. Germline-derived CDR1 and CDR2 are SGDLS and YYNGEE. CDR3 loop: CASSLSPSGGGRPGFTTDTQYF. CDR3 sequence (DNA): TGTGCCAGCAGCCTTTCCCCGTCCGGTGGCGGGAGGCCCGGGTTCACGACAGATACGCAGTATTTT. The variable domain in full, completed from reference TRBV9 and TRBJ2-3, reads DSGVTQTPKHLITATGQRVTLRCSPRSGDLSVYWYQQSLDQGLQFLIQYYNGEERAKGNILERFSAQQFPDLHSELNLSSLELGDSALYFCASSLSPSGGGRPGFTTDTQYFGPGTRLTVL.

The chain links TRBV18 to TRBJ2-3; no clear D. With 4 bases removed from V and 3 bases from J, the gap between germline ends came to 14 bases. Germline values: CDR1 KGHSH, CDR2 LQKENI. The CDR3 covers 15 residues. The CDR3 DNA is TGTGCCAGCTCACGGTCAAACGGCAGGACAGATACGCAGTATTTT. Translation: CASSRSNGRTDTQYF.

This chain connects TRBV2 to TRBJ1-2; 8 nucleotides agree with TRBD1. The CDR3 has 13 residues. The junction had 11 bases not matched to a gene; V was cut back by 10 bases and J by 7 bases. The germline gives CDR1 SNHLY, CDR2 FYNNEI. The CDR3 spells CATLTGVSSGYTF. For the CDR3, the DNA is TGTGCCACCTTGACAGGGGTTTCTTCTGGCTACACCTTC.

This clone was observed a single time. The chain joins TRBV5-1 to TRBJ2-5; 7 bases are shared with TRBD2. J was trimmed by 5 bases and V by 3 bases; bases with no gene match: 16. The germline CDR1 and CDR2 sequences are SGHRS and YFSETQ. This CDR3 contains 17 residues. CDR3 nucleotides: TGCGCCAGCAGCTGGGGGTCTAGCGGACTGTCGTGGGAGACCCAGTACTTC. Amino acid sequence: CASSWGSSGLSWETQYF.

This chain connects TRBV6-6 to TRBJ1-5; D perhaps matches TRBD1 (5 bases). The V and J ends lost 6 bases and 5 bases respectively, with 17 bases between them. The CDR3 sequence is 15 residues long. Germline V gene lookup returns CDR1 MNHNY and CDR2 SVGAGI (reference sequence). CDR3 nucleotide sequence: TGTGCCAGCAGCTTCAGGGTATACCAGGATCAGCCCCAGCATTTT. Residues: CASSFRVYQDQPQHF.

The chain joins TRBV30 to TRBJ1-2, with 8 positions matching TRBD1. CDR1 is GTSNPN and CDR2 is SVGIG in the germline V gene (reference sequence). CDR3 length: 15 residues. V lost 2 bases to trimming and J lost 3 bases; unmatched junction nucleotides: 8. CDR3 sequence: CAWSTWTGSHYGYTF. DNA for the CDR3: TGTGCCTGGAGTACCTGGACAGGGTCTCACTATGGCTACACCTTC.

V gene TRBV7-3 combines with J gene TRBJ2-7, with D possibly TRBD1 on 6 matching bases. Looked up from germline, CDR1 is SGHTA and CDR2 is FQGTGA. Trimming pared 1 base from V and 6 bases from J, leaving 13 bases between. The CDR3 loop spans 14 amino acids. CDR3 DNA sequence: TGTGCCAGCAGCTTAAGCGGACAGCCCCTCGAGCAGTACTTC. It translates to CASSLSGQPLEQYF. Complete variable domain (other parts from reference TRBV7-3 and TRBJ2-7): GAGVSQTPSNKVTEKGKYVELRCDPISGHTALYWYRQSLGQGPEFLIYFQGTGAADDSGLPNDRFFAVRPEGSVSTLKIQRTERGDSAVYLCASSLSGQPLEQYFGPGTRLTVT.

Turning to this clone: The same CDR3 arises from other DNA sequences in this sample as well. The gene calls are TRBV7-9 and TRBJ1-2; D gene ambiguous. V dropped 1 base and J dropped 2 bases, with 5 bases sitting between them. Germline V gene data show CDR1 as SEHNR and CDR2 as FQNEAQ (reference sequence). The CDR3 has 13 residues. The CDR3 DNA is TGTGCCAGCAGCTTAGGAGGGAACTATGGCTACACCTTC. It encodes CASSLGGNYGYTF.

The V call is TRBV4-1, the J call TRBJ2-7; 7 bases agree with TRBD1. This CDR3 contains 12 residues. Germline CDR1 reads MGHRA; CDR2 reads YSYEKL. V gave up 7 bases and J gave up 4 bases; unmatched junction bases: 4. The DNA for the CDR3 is TGCGCCAGCACAGGGGACAGATACGAGCAGTACTTC. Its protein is CASTGDRYEQYF.

The CDR3 DNA follows: TGTGCCAGCAGATCCACAGGGGGCGGGCAGTTCTTC. Protein: CASRSTGGGQFF. This sequence joins TRBV6-5 and TRBJ2-1; 9 bases are shared with TRBD1. The CDR3 length is 12 residues. Losses at the gene ends were 6 bases for V and 12 bases for J; bases not matched to a gene: 6. Germline CDR1 MNHEY, CDR2 SVGAGI.

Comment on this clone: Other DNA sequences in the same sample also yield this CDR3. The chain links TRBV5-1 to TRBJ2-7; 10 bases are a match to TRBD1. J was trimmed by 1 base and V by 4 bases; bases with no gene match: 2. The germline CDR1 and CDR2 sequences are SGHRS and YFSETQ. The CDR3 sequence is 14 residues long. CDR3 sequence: CASSLGQGSYEQYF. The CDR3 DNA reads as TGCGCCAGCAGCCTGGGACAGGGGTCCTACGAGCAGTACTTC.

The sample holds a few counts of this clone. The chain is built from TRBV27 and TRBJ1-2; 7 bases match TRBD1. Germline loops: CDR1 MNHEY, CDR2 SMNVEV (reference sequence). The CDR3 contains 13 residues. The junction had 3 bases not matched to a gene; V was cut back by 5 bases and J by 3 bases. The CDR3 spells CASSPGTDYGYTF. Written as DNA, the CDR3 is TGTGCCAGCAGTCCCGGGACAGACTATGGCTACACCTTC.

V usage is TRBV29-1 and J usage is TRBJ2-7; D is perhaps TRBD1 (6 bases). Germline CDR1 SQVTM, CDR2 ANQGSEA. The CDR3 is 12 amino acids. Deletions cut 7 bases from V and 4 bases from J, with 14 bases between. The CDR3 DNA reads TGCAGCGCTGAGGACAGCAAGTACGAGCAGTACTTC. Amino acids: CSAEDSKYEQYF.

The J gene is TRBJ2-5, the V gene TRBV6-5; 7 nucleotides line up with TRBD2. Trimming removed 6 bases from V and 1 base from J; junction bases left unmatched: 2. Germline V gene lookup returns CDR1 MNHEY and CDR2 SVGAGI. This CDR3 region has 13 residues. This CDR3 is CASRPGGQETQYF. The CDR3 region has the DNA TGTGCCAGCAGACCGGGGGGCCAAGAGACCCAGTACTTC.

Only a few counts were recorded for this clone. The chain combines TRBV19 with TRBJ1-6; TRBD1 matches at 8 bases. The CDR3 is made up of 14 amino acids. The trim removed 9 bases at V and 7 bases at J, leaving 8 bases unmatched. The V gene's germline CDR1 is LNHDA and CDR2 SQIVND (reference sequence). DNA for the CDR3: TGTGCCAGCACCTTCAGGACAGGGAATTCACCCCTCCACTTT. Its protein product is CASTFRTGNSPLHF.

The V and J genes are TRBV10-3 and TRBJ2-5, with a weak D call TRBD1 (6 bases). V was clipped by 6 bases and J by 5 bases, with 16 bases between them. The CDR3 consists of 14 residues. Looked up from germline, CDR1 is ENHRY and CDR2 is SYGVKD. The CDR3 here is CAIRERTARETQYF. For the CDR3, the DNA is TGTGCCATCAGGGAAAGGACAGCGCGGGAGACCCAGTACTTC.

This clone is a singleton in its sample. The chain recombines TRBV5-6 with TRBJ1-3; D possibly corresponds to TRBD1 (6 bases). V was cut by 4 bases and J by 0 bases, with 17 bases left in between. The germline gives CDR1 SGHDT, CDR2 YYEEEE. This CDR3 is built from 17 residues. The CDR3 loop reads CASSTTRQALSGNTIYF. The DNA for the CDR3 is TGTGCCAGCAGCACAACTAGACAGGCCCTCTCTGGAAACACCATATATTTT.

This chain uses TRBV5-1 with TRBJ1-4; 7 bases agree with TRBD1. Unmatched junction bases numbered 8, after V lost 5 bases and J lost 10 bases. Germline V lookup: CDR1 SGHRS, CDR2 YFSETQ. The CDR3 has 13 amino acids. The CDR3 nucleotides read TGCGCCAGCAGAGTCGGGACAGACGGAAAACTGTTTTTT. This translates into CASRVGTDGKLFF.

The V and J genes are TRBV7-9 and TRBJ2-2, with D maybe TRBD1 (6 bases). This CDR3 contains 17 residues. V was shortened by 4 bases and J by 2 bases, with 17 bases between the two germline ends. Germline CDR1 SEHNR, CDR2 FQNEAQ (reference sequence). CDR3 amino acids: CASSSTLGTRNTGELFF. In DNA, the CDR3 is TGTGCCAGCAGCTCCACTCTCGGGACAAGAAACACCGGGGAGCTGTTTTTT.

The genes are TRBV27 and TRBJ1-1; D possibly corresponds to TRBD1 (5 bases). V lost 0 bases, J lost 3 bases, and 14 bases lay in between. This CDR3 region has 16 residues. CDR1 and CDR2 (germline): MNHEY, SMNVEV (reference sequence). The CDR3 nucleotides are TGTGCCAGCAGTTTATCGAGAAGGGGAGGGGACACTGAAGCTTTCTTT. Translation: CASSLSRRGGDTEAFF.

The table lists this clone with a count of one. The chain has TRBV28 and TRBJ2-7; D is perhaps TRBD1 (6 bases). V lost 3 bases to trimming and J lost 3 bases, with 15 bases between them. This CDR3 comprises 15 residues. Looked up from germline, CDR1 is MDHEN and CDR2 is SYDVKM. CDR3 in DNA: TGTGCCAGCAGTTTGGTGGGGCAGGGGCTCTACGAGCAGTACTTC. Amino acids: CASSLVGQGLYEQYF.

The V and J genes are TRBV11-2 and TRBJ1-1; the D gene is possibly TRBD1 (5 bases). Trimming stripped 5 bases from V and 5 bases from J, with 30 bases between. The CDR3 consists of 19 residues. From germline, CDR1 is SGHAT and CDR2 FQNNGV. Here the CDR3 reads CASSPWVGDSPSLGTEAFF. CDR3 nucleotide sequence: TGTGCCAGCAGCCCCTGGGTTGGAGACAGCCCGAGTTTGGGGACTGAAGCTTTCTTT.

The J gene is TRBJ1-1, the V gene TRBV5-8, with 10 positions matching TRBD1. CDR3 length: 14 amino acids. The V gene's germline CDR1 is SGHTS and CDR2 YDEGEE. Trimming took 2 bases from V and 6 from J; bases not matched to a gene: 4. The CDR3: CASSLDGQGAEAFF. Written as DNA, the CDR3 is TGTGCCAGCAGCTTAGATGGACAGGGGGCTGAAGCTTTCTTT.

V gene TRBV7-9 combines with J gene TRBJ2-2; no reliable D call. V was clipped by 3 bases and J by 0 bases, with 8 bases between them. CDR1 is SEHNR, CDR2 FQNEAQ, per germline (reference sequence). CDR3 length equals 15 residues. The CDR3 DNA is TGTGCCAGCAGCTTCGTACACCCGAACACCGGGGAGCTGTTTTTT. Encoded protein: CASSFVHPNTGELFF.

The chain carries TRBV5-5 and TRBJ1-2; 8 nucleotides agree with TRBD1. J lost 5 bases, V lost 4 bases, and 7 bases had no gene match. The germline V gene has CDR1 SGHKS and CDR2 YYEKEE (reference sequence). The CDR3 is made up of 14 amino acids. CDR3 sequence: CASSVTGGGYGYTF. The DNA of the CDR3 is TGTGCCAGCAGCGTTACAGGGGGAGGATATGGCTACACCTTC.